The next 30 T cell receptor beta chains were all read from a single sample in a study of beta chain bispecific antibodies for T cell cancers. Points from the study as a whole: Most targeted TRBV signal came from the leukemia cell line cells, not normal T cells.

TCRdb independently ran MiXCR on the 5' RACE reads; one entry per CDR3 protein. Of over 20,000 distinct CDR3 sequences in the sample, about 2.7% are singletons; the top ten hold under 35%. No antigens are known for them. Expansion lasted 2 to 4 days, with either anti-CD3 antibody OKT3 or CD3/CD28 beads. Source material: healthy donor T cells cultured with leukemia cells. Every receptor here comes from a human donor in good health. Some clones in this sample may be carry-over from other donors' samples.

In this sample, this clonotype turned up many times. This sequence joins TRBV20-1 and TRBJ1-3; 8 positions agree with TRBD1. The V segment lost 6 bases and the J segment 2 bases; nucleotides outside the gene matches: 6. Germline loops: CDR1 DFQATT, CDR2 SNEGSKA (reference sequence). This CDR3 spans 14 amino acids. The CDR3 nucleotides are TGCAGTGCCGAGGGACAGGCCCCTGGAAACACCATATATTTT. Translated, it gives CSAEGQAPGNTIYF.

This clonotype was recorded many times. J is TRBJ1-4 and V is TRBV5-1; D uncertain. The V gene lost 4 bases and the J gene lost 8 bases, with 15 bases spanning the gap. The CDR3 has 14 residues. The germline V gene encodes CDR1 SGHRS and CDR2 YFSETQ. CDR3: CASSGLEGGEKLFF. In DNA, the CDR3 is TGCGCCAGCAGCGGCCTTGAGGGCGGAGAAAAACTGTTTTTT.

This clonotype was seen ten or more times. The CDR3 sequence: CASSLDRVQTEAFF. The CDR3 bases are TGCGCCAGCAGCTTGGACAGGGTACAAACTGAAGCTTTCTTT. The genes are TRBV5-1 and TRBJ1-1; possible D gene TRBD1, 6 bases. The germline V gene has CDR1 SGHRS and CDR2 YFSETQ. Trimming stripped 0 bases from V and 5 bases from J, with 11 bases between. CDR3 length equals 14 residues.

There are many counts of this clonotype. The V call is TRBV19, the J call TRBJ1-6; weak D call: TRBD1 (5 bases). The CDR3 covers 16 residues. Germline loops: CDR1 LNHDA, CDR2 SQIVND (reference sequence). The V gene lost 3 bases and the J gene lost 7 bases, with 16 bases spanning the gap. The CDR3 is CASSIGVQGRNSPLHF. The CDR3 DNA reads TGTGCCAGTAGTATCGGGGTGCAGGGAAGGAATTCACCCCTCCACTTT.

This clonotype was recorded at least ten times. The CDR3 spells CASSFGADYQETQYF. The CDR3 region has the DNA TGTGCCAGCAGCTTTGGAGCGGATTACCAAGAGACCCAGTACTTC. The chain is built from TRBV7-8 and TRBJ2-5, with TRBD2 as a possible D gene (5 bases). The CDR3 loop spans 15 amino acids. V was trimmed by 3 bases and J by 0 bases, leaving 11 bases between them. Germline V gives CDR1 SGHVS, CDR2 FQNEAQ.

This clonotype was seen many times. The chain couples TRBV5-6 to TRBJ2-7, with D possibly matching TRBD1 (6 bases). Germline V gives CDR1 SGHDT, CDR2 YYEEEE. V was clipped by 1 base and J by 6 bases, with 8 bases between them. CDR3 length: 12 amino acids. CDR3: CASSLIGGEQYF. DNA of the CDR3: TGTGCCAGCAGCTTGATAGGGGGCGAGCAGTACTTC. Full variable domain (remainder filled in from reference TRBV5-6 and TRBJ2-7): DAGVTQSPTHLIKTRGQQVTLRCSPKSGHDTVSWYQQALGQGPQFIFQYYEEEERQRGNFPDRFSGHQFPNYSSELNVNALLLGDSALYLCASSLIGGEQYFGPGTRLTVT.

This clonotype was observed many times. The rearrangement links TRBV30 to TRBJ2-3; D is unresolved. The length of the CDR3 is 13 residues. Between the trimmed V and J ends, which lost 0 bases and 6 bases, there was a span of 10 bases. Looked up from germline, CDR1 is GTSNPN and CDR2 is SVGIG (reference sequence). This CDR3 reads CAWSVDAADTQYF. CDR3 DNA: TGTGCCTGGAGTGTAGACGCAGCTGATACGCAGTATTTT. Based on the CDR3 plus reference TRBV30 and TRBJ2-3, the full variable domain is SQTIHQWPATLVQPVGSPLSLECTVEGTSNPNLYWYRQAAGRGLQLLFYSVGIGQISSEVPQNLSASRPQDRQFILSSKKLLLSDSGFYLCAWSVDAADTQYFGPGTRLTVL.

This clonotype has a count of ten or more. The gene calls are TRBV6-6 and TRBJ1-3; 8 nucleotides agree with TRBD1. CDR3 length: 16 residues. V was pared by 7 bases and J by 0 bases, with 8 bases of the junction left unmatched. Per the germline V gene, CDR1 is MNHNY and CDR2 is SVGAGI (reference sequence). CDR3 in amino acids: CASTPGQGSSGNTIYF. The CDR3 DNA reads TGTGCCAGCACCCCAGGACAGGGCAGCTCTGGAAACACCATATATTTT.

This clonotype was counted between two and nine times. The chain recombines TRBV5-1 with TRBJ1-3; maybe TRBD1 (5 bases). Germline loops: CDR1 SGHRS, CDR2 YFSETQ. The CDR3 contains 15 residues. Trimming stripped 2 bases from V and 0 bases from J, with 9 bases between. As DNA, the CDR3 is TGCGCCAGCAGCTTCGAGGGGAGCTCTGGAAACACCATATATTTT. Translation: CASSFEGSSGNTIYF.

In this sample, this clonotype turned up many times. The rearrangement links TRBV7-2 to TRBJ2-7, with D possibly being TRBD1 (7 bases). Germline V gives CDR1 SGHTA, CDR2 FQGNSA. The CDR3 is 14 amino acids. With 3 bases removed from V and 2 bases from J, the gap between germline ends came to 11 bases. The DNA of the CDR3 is TGTGCCAGCAGCTTGCGGGACAGAACCTACGAGCAGTACTTC. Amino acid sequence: CASSLRDRTYEQYF. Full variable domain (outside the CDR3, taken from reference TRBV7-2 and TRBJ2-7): GAGVSQSPSNKVTEKGKDVELRCDPISGHTALYWYRQSLGQGLEFLIYFQGNSAPDKSGLPSDRFSAERTGGSVSTLTIQRTQQEDSAVYLCASSLRDRTYEQYFGPGTRLTVT.

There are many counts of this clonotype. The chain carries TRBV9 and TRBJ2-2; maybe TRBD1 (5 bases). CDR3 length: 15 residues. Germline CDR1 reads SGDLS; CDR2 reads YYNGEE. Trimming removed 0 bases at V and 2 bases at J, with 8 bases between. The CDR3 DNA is TGTGCCAGCAGCGTAGAGGGGTCCAACACCGGGGAGCTGTTTTTT. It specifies CASSVEGSNTGELFF.

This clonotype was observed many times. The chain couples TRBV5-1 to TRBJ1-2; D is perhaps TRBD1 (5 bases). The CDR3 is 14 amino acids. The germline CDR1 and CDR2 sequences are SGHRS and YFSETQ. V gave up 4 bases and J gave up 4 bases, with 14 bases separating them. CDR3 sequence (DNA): TGCGCCAGCAGCATCCTTCCGGGACCCTATGGCTACACCTTC. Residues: CASSILPGPYGYTF.

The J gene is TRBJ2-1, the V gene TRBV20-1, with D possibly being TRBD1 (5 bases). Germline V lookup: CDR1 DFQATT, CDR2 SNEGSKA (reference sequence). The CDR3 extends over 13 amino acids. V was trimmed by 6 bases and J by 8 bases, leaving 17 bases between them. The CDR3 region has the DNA TGCAGTGCAATACGCAGGGTAGGGGATGAGCAGTTCTTC. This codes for CSAIRRVGDEQFF.

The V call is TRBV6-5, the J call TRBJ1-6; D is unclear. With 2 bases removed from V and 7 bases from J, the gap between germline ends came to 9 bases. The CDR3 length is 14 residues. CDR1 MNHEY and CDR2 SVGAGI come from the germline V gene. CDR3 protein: CASSYLGPNSPLHF. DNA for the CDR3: TGTGCCAGCAGTTACCTAGGACCAAATTCACCCCTCCACTTT.

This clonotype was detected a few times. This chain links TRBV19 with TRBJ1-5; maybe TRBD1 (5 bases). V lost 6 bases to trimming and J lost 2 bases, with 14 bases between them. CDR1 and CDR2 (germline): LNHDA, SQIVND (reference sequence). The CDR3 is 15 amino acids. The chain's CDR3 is CASSPEGYGNQPQHF. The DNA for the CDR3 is TGTGCCAGTAGCCCTGAGGGGTATGGCAATCAGCCCCAGCATTTT.

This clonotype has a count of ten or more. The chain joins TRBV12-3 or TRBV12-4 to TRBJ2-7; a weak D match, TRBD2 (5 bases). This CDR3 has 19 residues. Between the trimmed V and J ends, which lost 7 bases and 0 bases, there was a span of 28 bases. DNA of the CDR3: TGTGCCAGCACCAACTCCCTTTGGTCTTCGGTGGGGAGCTCCTACGAGCAGTACTTC. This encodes CASTNSLWSSVGSSYEQYF.

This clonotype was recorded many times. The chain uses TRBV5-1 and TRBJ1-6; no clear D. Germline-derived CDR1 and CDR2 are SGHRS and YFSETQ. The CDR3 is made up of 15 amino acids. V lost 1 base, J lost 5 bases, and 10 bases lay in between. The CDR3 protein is CASSLQGSDNSPLHF. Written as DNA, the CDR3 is TGCGCCAGCAGCTTGCAAGGTTCGGATAATTCACCCCTCCACTTT.

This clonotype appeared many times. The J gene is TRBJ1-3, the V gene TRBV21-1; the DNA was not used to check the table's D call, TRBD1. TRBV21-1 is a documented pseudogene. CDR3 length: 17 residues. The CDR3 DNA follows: TGTGCCAGCAGCAAAGAATCCCCTTTTGGTGGCGCAAACACCATATATTTT. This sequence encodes CASSKESPFGGANTIYF.

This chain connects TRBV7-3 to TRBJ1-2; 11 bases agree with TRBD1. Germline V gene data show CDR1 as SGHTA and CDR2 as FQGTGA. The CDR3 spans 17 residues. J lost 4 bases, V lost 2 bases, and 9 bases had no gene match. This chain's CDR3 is CASSLFPGTGGTYGYTF. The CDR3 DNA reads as TGTGCCAGCAGCTTATTCCCCGGGACAGGGGGAACCTATGGCTACACCTTC.

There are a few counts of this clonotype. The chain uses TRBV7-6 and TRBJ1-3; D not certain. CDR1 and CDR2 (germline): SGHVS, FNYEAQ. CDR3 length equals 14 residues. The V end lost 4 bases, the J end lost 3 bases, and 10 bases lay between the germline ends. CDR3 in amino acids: CASSSTINGNTIYF. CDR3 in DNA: TGTGCCAGCAGCTCGACCATAAATGGAAACACCATATATTTT.

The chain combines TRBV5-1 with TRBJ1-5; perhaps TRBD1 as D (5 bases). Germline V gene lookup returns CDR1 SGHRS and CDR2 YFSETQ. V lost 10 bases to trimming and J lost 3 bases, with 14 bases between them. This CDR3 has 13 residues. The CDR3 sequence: CAARRDPNQPQHF. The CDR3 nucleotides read TGCGCCGCTAGGCGGGACCCCAATCAGCCCCAGCATTTT.

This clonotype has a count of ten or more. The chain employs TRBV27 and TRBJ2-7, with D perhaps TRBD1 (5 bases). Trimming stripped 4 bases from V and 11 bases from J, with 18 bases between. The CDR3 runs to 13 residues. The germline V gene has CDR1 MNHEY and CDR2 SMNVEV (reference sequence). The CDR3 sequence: CASSSGQRGPEYF. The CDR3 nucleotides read TGTGCCAGCAGTTCAGGCCAAAGGGGCCCAGAGTACTTC.

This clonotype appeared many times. For the CDR3, the DNA is TGCGCCAGCAGCCAAGAACCAGGGGCCCAGCCCCAGCATTTT. Its protein product is CASSQEPGAQPQHF. The chain combines TRBV4-1 with TRBJ1-5; maybe TRBD1 (6 bases). The CDR3 has 14 amino acids. Trimming cost V 0 bases and J 7 bases, with 10 bases left between them. Germline V gene lookup returns CDR1 MGHRA and CDR2 YSYEKL.

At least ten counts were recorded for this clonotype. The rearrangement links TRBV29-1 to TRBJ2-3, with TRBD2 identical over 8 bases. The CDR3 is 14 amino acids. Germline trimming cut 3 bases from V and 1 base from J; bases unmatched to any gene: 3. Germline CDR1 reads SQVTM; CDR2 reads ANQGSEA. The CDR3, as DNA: TGCAGCGTTGAGGGTAGCGGGGGCACAGATACGCAGTATTTT. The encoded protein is CSVEGSGGTDTQYF.

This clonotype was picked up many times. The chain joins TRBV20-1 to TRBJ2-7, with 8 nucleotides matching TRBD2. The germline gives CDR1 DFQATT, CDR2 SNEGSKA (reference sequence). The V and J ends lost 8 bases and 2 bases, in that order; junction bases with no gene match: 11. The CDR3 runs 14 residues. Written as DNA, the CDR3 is TGCAGTCAGGTCCCGCGGGGGGAACCCTACGAGCAGTACTTC. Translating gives CSQVPRGEPYEQYF.

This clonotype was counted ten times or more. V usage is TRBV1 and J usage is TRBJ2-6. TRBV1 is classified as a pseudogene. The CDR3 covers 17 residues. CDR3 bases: TGCACCAGCAGCCAAGATCTTGCGGGGTCTGGGGCCAACGTCCTGACTTTC. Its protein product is CTSSQDLAGSGANVLTF.

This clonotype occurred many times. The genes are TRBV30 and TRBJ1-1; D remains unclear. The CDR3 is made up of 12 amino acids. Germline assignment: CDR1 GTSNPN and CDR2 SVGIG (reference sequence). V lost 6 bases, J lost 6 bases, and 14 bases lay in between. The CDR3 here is CACSGLSPEAFF. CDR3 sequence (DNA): TGTGCCTGTTCCGGACTTTCACCTGAAGCTTTCTTT.

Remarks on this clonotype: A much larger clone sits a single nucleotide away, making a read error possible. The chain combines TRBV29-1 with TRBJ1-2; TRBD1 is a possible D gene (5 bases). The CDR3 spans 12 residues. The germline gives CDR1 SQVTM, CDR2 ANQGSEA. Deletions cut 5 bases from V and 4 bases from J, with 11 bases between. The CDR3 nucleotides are TGCAGCGTTCGGACAACCTTCTATGGCTACACCTTC. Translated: CSVRTTFYGYTF.

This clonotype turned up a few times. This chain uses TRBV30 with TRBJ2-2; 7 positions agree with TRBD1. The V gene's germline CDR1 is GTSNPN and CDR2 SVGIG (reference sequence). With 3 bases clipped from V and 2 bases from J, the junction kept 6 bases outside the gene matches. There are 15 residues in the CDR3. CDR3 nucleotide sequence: TGTGCCTGGAGATCTGGGACAGCCAACACCGGGGAGCTGTTTTTT. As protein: CAWRSGTANTGELFF.

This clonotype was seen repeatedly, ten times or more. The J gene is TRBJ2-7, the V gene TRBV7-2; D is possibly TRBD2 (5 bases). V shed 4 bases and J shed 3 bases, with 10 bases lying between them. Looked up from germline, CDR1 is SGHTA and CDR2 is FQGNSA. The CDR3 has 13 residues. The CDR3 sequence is CASSSGLLYEQYF. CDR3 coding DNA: TGTGCCAGCAGCTCTGGACTGCTCTACGAGCAGTACTTC.